This T cell receptor beta chain derives from a study of response to subunit inactivated influenza vaccine. The table lists this clonotype with many counts. Its specificity is unknown. TCRdb used MiXCR to reprocess the RT-PCR reads, holding one entry per CDR3 protein. The data contain hundreds of thousands of distinct CDR3 sequences, approximately 15% of them singletons. Points from the study as a whole: With each seasonal influenza vaccination, the authors suggested, few new T cells are recruited.

The receptor was derived from a man between 50 and 69 years old who received an inactivated influenza vaccine. Specimen: CD4+ T cells sorted from PBMCs, collected around 25 months after vaccination.

The CDR3 DNA follows: TGCGCCAGCAGCTTGGGTCTGTACACCGGGGAGCTGTTTTTT. This gives the protein CASSLGLYTGELFF. The genes are TRBV5-1 and TRBJ2-2; D is undetermined. The germline V gene encodes CDR1 SGHRS and CDR2 YFSETQ. The V gene lost 0 bases and the J gene lost 3 bases, with 6 bases spanning the gap. The CDR3 has 14 residues.